The clone carrying this T cell receptor beta chain has ten or more counts. Antigen specificity is unknown. This sample stems from a study of regulatory T cells in long-lasting Graves disease. Study results and limitations: Analysis covered peripheral blood alone, not thyroid tissue. Less diverse TCR repertoires were seen in persistent Graves' patients than in newly diagnosed ones.

The authors built TCR beta libraries using iRepertoire HTBI primers and Arm-PCR of CDR3 regions. TCRdb analysed the multiplex PCR reads with MiXCR anew, one entry per CDR3 protein. The table has roughly 380,000 distinct CDR3 sequences, roughly a sixth seen once; the top ten hold roughly 27%. Germline-derived CDR1 and CDR2 are MNHNS and SASEGT. This CDR3 contains 12 residues. J was trimmed by 7 bases and V by 9 bases; bases with no gene match: 6. Indicated time point: newly diagnosed GD, antithyroid drugs for less than 3 months. RNA extracted from PBMCs served as the sequencing template. Guidelines of the American Thyroid Association were used to diagnose Graves' disease. This sample also appeared in a second study, on T cells in Graves' hyperthyroidism and ophthalmopathy. That source adds: The study used the HTBI primer set for a first-round RT-PCR of the TCR CDR3.

The receptor's source is a man aged 40-55 years with Graves disease. Sequenced here: peripheral blood mononuclear cells (PBMCs), sampled at new diagnosis, from a patient treated with antithyroid drugs. The V call is TRBV6-1, the J call TRBJ1-1, with 9 nucleotides matching TRBD1. Here the CDR3 DNA reads TGTGCCAGTGGGGACAGGGCACTTGAAGCTTTCTTT. Its translation: CASGDRALEAFF.